This T cell receptor beta chain derives from a study of T-cell reconstitution after alpha-beta-depleted transplantation in children. Unique molecular identifiers featured in how the TCRbeta library was prepared. TCRdb called the PCR reads again in MiXCR, with one record for every CDR3 protein. This sample has hundreds of thousands of distinct CDR3 sequences; about an eighth occur once, and the top ten carry about 5%. Germline V CDR1 and CDR2: SGDLS, YYNGEE. This CDR3 contains 16 residues. V shed 3 bases and J 6 bases; nucleotides not matched to a gene: 9. V gene TRBV9 combines with J gene TRBJ2-1; TRBD1 matches 10 bases. This TCR came from a human donor who donated a stem cell graft to a child with combined immunodeficiency. The specimen was PBMCs from the stem cell graft donor, collected from the stem cell graft. As DNA, the CDR3 is TGTGCCAGCAGCGCAGGGGGGACAGGGGTAGGCAATGAGCAGTTCTTC. Its translation: CASSAGGTGVGNEQFF.